This paragraph covers one TCR beta chain sequence. The data stem from a study of blood T cell repertoires in COVID-19. Study as a whole: Collection of acute and convalescent COVID-19 samples took place in the United States, Italy and Spain. Sources were T cells, B-cell-depleted T cells, or PBMCs; the material itself was cDNA or gDNA.

In the original analysis: Quantification of nucleated cells was approximated via reference gene primer amplification. Sequenced by immunoSEQ multiplex PCR; TCRdb stores in-frame clones only, minus some. V, J and clone size were drawn from that table, and D and trimming were deduced from the DNA. The sample gives around 200,000 clones, roughly nine tenths of which show up once; around 9.9% is in the top ten. The germline V and J ends were trimmed by 1 base and 7 bases, with 10 bases remaining between them. The CDR3 covers 13 residues. Followed over time, Seattle patients had been enrolled while infection was active.

This receptor was identified in an older woman with COVID-19, enrolled during active disease. Specimen: peripheral blood. The chain carries TRBV12-3 or TRBV12-4 and TRBJ1-2, with D possibly being TRBD1 (6 bases). The chain's CDR3 is CASSLEGVGGYTF. The CDR3 DNA reads as TGTGCCAGCAGTTTAGAGGGGGTGGGTGGCTACACCTTC.